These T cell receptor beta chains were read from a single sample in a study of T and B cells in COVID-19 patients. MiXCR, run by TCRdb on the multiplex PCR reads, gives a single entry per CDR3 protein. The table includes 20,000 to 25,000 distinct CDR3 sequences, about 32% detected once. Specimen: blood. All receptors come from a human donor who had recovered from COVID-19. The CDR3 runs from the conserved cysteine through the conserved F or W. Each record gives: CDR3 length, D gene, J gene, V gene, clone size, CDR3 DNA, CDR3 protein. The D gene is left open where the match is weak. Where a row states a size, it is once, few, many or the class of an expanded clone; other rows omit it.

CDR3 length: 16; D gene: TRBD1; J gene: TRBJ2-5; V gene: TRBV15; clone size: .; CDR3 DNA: TGTGCCACCAGCAGAGATGAAAGGGGGCGAGGAGAGACCCAGTACTTC; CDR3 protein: CATSRDERGRGETQYF
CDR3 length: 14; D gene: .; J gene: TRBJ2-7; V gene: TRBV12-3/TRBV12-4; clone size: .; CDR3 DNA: TGTGCCAGCAGTTGGACCGCACTTGGCCACGAGCAGTACTTC; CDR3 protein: CASSWTALGHEQYF
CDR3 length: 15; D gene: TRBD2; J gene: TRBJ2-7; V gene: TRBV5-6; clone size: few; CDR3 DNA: TGTGCCAGCAGCGGGGGACTAGCGATTACCTACGAGCAGTACTTC; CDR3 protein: CASSGGLAITYEQYF
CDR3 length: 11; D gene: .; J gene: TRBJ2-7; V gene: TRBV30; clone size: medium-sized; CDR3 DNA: TGTGCCTGGAGTGGCGCGGAAGAGCAGTACTTC; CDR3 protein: CAWSGAEEQYF
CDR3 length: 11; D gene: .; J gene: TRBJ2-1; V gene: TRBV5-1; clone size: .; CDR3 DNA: TGCGCCAGCAGCTCCGAATGGGAGCAGTTCTTC; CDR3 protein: CASSSEWEQFF
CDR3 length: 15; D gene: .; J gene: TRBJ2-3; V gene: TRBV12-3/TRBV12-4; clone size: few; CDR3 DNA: TGTGCCAGCAGTTTTAATCGGGAGCCCACAGATACGCAGTATTTT; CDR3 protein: CASSFNREPTDTQYF
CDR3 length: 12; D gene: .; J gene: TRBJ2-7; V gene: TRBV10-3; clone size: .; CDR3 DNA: TGTGCCATCAAAGACGCTTATTACGAGCAGTACTTC; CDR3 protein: CAIKDAYYEQYF
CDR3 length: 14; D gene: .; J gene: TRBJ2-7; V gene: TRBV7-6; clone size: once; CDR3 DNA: TGTGCCAGCAGCTTAGCCGCCGGGCCCTACGAGCAGTACTTC; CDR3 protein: CASSLAAGPYEQYF
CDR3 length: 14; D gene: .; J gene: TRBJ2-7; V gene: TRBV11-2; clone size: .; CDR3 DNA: TGTGCCAGCAGCTACACCGGGACATCCTACGAGCAGTACTTC; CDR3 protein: CASSYTGTSYEQYF
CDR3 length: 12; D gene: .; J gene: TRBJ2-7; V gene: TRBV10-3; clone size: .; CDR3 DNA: TGTGCCATCAGTCCCCAACTAGGCGAGCAGTACTTC; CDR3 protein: CAISPQLGEQYF
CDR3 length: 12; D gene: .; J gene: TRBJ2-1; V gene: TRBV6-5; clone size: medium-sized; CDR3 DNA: TGTGCCAGCAGTTTGACAGGGACTCTGCAGTTCTTC; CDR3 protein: CASSLTGTLQFF
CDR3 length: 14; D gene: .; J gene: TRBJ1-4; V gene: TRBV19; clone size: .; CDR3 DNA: TGTGCCAGTAAAGGGGATACAACTAATGAAAAACTGTTTTTT; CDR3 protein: CASKGDTTNEKLFF
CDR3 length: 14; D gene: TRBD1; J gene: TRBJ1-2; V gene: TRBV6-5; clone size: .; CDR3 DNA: TGTGCCAGCAGTCGTCCCGGGACAGTCTATGGCTACACCTTC; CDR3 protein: CASSRPGTVYGYTF
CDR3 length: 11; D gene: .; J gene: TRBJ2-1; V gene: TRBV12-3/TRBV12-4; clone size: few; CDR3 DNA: TGTGCCAGCAGTTTAGTGGGTGAGCAGTTCTTC; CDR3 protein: CASSLVGEQFF
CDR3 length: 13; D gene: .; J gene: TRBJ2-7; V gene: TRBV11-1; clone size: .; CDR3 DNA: TGTGCCAGCAGCGTCCTTGGCTCCTACGAGCAGTACTTC; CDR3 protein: CASSVLGSYEQYF
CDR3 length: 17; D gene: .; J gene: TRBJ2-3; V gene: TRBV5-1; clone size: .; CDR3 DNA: TGCGCCAGCAGCTCTATGACTATGAGCGGAAGCACAGATACGCAGTATTTT; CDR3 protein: CASSSMTMSGSTDTQYF
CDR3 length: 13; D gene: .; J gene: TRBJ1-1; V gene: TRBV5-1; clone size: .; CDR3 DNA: TGCGCCAGCAGCTTGACCCAGGGATCCGAAGCTTTCTTT; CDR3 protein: CASSLTQGSEAFF
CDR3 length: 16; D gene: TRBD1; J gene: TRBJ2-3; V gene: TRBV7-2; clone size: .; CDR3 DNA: TGTGCCAGCAGCTTGCAGGGGGCATCGTTCACAGATACGCAGTATTTT; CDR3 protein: CASSLQGASFTDTQYF
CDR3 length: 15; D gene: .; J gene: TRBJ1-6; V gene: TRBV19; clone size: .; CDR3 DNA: TGTGCCAGTACCATACAGAGCTCCTATAATTCACCCCTCCACTTT; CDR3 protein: CASTIQSSYNSPLHF
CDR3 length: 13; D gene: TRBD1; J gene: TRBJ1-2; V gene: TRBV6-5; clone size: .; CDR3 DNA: TGTGCCAGCACCACGACAGGGACTTTTGGCTACACCTTC; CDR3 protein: CASTTTGTFGYTF
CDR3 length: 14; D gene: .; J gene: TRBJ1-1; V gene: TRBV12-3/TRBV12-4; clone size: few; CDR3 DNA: TGTGCCAGCAGCCCACTTAGAGGGAACACTGAAGCTTTCTTT; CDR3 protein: CASSPLRGNTEAFF
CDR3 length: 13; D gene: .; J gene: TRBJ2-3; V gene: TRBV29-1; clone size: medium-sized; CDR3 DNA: TGCAGCGTTGAAGGGGTTGGCACAGATACGCAGTATTTT; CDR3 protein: CSVEGVGTDTQYF
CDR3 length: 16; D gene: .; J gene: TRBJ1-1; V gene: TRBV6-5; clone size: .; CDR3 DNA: TGTGCCAGCAGTTCCCCCAGGGTCGGGAGGGTCACTGAAGCTTTCTTT; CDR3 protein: CASSSPRVGRVTEAFF
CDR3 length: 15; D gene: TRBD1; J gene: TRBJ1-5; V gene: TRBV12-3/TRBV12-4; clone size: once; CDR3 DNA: TGTGCCAGCAGCCCCAGACAGGGAAATGATCAGCCCCAGCATTTT; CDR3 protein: CASSPRQGNDQPQHF
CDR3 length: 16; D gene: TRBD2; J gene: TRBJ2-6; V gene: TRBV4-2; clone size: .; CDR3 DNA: TGTGCCAGCAGCCTGGGACTAGCGACCGGGGCCAACGTCCTGACTTTC; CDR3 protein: CASSLGLATGANVLTF